This TCR beta chain was identified during a study of cytomegalovirus exposure and HLA in healthy donors. CDR1 is MGHRA, CDR2 YSYEKL, per germline. V lost 1 base and J 3 bases, leaving 21 bases between the germline ends. This CDR3 is built from 18 residues. Findings of the study overall: The study flagged about 160 TCR beta chains as cytomegalovirus-associated. Productive status was seen about 87% or about 30% of the time for most TCR beta V segments in an earlier analysis. In a later analysis, TCR beta V- and J-gene trimming was associated with a missense DCLRE1C variant.

The PCR contained 60 Vbeta and 13 Jbeta primers. Produced via immunoSEQ multiplex PCR; TCRdb's table is partial and in-frame only. The sample has fewer than 350,000 clones, 70% to 90% seen once. Worth noting for this clone: Its antigen is not identified.

The J gene is TRBJ1-1, the V gene TRBV4-1, with D perhaps TRBD1 (6 bases). Material for sequencing was PBMCs. This receptor was taken from a woman under 30 in good health and CMV-seronegative. The CDR3 sequence is CASSQVWGRGPRDTEAFF. The CDR3 coding sequence is TGCGCCAGCAGCCAAGTGTGGGGCAGGGGCCCAAGGGACACTGAAGCTTTCTTT.